This paragraph covers one T cell receptor (beta chain) sequence. The antigen remains undetermined. This record belongs to a study of post-analysis software for immune sequencing data. The overall study: Several disease courses (relapsing-remitting, secondary progressive and progressive-relapsing) of multiple sclerosis were included. The study, taken as a whole, reports: Patients had higher frequencies than controls of about five TRBV segments, including TRBV5-6, TRBV5-1 and TRBV20-1. Clustering by F measure revealed strong co-clustering among samples prepared together in one batch.

Every TCR beta cDNA library bore unique molecular identifiers. Each batch of about 0.85 to 10 million T cells produced 400,000 to 650,000 cDNA molecules. TCRdb independently ran MiXCR on the PCR reads; one entry per CDR3 protein. Of some 190,000 distinct CDR3 sequences listed, approximately 28% are singletons. The CDR3 runs 15 residues. Looked up from germline, CDR1 is SGHDT and CDR2 is YYEEEE. Germline trimming cut 4 bases from V and 4 bases from J; bases unmatched to any gene: 9. The chain is built from TRBV5-6 and TRBJ1-2; 8 nucleotides line up with TRBD1. Sequencing input: blood. This sequence originates from a girl aged 2 to 17 with multiple sclerosis. CDR3 in amino acids: CASSTPTGDLYGYTF. CDR3 DNA sequence: TGTGCCAGCAGCACGCCGACAGGGGACCTCTATGGCTACACCTTC.